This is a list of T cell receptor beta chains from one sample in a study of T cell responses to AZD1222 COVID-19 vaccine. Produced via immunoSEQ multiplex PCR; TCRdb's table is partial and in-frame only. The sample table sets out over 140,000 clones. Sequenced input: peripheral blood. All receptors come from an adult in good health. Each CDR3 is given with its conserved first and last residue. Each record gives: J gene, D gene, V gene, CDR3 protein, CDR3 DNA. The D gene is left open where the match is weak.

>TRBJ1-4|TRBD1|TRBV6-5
CASSYGQAANEKLFF
TGTGCCAGCAGTTACGGACAGGCCGCTAATGAAAAACTGTTTTTT
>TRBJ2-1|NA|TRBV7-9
CASSLYENEQFF
TGTGCCAGCAGCTTATACGAAAATGAGCAGTTCTTC
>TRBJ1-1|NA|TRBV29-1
CSVSTGGNTEAFF
TGCAGCGTTTCCACCGGAGGGAACACTGAAGCTTTCTTT
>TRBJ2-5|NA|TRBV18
CASSPDSGRPQETQYF
TGTGCCAGCTCACCTGATTCGGGGAGACCCCAAGAGACCCAGTACTTC
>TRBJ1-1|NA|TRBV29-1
CSVAVSPNTEAFF
TGCAGCGTTGCGGTTTCCCCGAACACTGAAGCTTTCTTT
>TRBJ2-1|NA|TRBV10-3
CAISDGQSNEQFF
TGTGCCATCAGTGATGGACAGTCGAATGAGCAGTTCTTC
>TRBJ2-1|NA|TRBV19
CASSKTAGNEQFF
TGTGCCAGTAGTAAAACGGCGGGCAATGAGCAGTTCTTC
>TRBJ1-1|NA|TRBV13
CASSLGRRNEAFF
TGTGCCAGCAGCTTAGGCCGCAGGAATGAAGCTTTCTTT
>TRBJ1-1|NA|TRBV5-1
CASSLDHTEAFF
TGCGCCAGCAGCTTAGACCACACTGAAGCTTTCTTT
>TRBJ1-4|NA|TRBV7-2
CASSSYTATNEKLFF
TGTGCCAGCAGCTCATACACGGCAACTAATGAAAAACTGTTTTTT
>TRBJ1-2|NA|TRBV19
CASRKSRDMRGYTF
TGTGCCAGTAGGAAGTCCCGGGACATGCGGGGCTACACCTTC
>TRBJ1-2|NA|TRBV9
CASSVADSPNYGYTF
TGTGCCAGCAGCGTAGCGGACAGTCCTAACTATGGCTACACCTTC
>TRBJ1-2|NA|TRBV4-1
CASSQDRGPYGYTF
TGCGCCAGCAGCCAAGATCGGGGGCCCTATGGCTACACCTTC
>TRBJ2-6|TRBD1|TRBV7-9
CASSFHRGTGANVLTF
TGTGCCAGCAGCTTTCACAGGGGGACCGGGGCCAACGTCCTGACTTTC
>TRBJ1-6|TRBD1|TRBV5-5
CASSYEPGQGLSYNSPLHF
TGTGCCAGCAGCTATGAACCGGGACAGGGACTCTCCTATAATTCACCCCTCCACTTT
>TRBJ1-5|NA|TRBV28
CASSLGRVGNQPQHF
TGTGCCAGCAGTTTGGGTCGGGTGGGCAATCAGCCCCAGCATTTT
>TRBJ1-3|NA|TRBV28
CASHNTGLGNTIYF
TGTGCCAGCCACAACACAGGGCTCGGAAACACCATATATTTT
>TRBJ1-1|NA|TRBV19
CATIAGSNTEAFF
TGTGCCACGATAGCGGGGTCGAACACTGAAGCTTTCTTT
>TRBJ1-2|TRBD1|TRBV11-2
CASSLSPTGANYGYTF
TGTGCCAGCAGCTTATCCCCAACAGGGGCTAACTATGGCTACACCTTC
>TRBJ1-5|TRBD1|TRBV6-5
CASSLQGGDQPQHF
TGTGCCAGCAGTCTACAGGGGGGGGATCAGCCCCAGCATTTT
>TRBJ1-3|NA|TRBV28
CASSLRSGGGNTIYF
TGTGCCAGCAGTTTACGATCGGGGGGTGGAAACACCATATATTTT
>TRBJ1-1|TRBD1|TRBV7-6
CASSPTGTGNTEAFF
TGTGCCAGCAGCCCCACCGGGACAGGTAACACTGAAGCTTTCTTT
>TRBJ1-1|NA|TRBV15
CATSRVSDTEAFF
TGTGCCACCAGCAGAGTAAGTGACACTGAAGCTTTCTTT
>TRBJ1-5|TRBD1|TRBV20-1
CSASKGAVSNQPQHF
TGCAGTGCTAGTAAGGGGGCGGTATCCAATCAGCCCCAGCATTTT
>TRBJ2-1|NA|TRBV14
CASSPNHNEQFF
TGTGCCAGCAGCCCCAATCACAATGAGCAGTTCTTC
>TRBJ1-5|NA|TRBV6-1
CASSERDTYSNQPQHF
TGTGCCAGCAGTGAAAGGGACACCTATAGCAATCAGCCCCAGCATTTT
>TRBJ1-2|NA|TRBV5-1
CASSSDGSATGSDYTF
TGCGCCAGCAGCTCGGATGGGTCTGCGACTGGGTCCGACTACACCTTC
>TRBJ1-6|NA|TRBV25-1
CASSGARPNSPLHF
TGTGCCAGCAGTGGAGCAAGACCAAATTCACCCCTCCACTTT
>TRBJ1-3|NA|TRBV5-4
CASSHDRGNTIYF
TGTGCCAGCAGCCATGACAGGGGAAACACCATATATTTT
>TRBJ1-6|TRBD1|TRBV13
CASSRTGDNSPLHF
TGTGCCAGCAGTCGGACAGGTGATAATTCACCCCTCCACTTT
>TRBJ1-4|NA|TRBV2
CASSEVGVKLFF
TGTGCCAGCAGTGAGGTGGGGGTAAAACTGTTTTTT
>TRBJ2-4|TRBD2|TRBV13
CASSGRASGGMGIENIQYF
TGTGCCAGCAGCGGTAGGGCTAGCGGGGGGATGGGGATTGAGAACATTCAGTACTTC
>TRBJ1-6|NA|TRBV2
CATQRGASNSPLHF
TGTGCCACCCAGAGGGGGGCTAGTAATTCACCCCTCCACTTT
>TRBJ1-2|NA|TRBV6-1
CASSESFGTAYYGYTF
TGTGCCAGCAGTGAAAGTTTTGGAACAGCATACTATGGCTACACCTTC
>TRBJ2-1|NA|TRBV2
CASSESWGINEQFF
TGTGCCAGCAGTGAGTCTTGGGGGATCAATGAGCAGTTCTTC
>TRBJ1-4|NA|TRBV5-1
CASSISTNEKLFF
TGCGCCAGCTCGATTTCAACTAATGAAAAACTGTTTTTT
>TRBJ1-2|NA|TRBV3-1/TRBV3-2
CASSQGALNYGYTF
TGTGCCAGCAGCCAAGGGGCGCTTAACTATGGCTACACCTTC
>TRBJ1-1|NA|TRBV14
CASSRDRTMNTEAFF
TGTGCCAGCAGCCGCGACAGGACGATGAACACTGAAGCTTTCTTT
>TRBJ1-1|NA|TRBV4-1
CASSQVNLGKETEAFF
TGCGCCAGCAGCCAAGTTAACTTGGGGAAGGAGACTGAAGCTTTCTTT
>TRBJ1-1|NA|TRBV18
CASSPAGAATPWSTEAFF
TGTGCCAGCTCACCGGCAGGGGCGGCTACCCCCTGGAGCACTGAAGCTTTCTTT
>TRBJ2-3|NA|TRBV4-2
CASSQTWGGGADTQYF
TGTGCCAGCAGCCAAACTTGGGGTGGGGGCGCAGATACGCAGTATTTT
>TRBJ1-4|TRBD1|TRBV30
CAWSVGDRTFYNEKLFF
TGTGCCTGGAGTGTCGGGGACAGGACCTTTTATAATGAAAAACTGTTTTTT
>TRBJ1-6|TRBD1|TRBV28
CASSSGQGARSPLHF
TGTGCCAGCAGCTCGGGACAGGGGGCGAGGTCACCCCTCCACTTT
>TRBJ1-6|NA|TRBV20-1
CSASKEARGNSPLHF
TGCAGTGCTAGTAAGGAGGCGCGCGGGAATTCACCCCTCCACTTT
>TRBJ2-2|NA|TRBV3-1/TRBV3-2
CASSQGALANTGELFF
TGTGCCAGCAGCCAAGGCGCTCTAGCGAACACCGGGGAGCTGTTTTTT
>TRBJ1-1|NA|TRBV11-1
CASSPGLRGGGTEAFF
TGTGCCAGCAGCCCCGGTCTTCGGGGGGGCGGCACTGAAGCTTTCTTT
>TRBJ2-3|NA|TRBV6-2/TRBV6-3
CASSYRGRSGTQYF
TGTGCCAGCAGTTATCGGGGGCGGTCCGGTACGCAGTATTTT
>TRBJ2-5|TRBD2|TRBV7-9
CASSFPAGGETQYF
TGTGCCAGCAGCTTCCCCGCGGGGGGGGAGACCCAGTACTTC